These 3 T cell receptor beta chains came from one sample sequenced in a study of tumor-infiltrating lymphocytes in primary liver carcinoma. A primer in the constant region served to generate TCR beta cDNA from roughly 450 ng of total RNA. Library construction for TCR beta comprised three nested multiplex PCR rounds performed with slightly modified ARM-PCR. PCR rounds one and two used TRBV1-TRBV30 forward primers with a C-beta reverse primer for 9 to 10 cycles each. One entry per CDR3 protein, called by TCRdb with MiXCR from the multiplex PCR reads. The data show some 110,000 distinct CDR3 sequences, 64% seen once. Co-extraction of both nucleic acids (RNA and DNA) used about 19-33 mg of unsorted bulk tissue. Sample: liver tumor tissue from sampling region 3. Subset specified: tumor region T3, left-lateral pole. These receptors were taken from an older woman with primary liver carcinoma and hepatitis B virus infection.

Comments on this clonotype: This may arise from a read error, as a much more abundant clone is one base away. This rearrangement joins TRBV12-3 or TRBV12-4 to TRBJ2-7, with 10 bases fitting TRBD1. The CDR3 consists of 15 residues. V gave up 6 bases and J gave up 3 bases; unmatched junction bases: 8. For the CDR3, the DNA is TGTGCCAGCAGGGCCACGGGGACAGGGGTCTACGAGCAGTACTTC. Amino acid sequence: CASRATGTGVYEQYF.

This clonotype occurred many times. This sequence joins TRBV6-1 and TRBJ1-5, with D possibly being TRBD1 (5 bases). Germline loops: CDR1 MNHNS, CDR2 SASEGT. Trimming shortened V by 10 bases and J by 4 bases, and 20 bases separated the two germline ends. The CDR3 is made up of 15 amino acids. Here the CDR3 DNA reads TGTGCCACCAAAGGGTTGGAGACAGCGAATCAGCCCCAGCATTTT. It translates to CATKGLETANQPQHF.

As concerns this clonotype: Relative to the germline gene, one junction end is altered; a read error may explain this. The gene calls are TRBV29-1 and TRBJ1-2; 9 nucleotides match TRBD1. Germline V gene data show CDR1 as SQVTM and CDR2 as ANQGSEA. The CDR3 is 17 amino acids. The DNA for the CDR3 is TGCGGCGTTGAAGTCTCGGGGCAAACAGGGGGCGGCTATGGCTACACCTTC. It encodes CGVEVSGQTGGGYGYTF.